The clone carrying this TCR beta chain appeared a few times. The data stem from a study of blood T cell repertoires in COVID-19. In the study's own analysis: Reference gene primer amplification gave nucleated cell count estimates. Repertoires were generated with immunoSEQ multiplex PCR, while TCRdb's copy carries only in-frame clones and drops some. That table gives V, J and clone size, and the DNA gave D and trimming. The sample shows some 250,000 clones, about nine tenths of them seen only once. Germline loops: CDR1 KGHSH, CDR2 LQKENI. V was shortened by 3 bases and J by 8 bases, with 14 bases between the two germline ends. The CDR3 covers 15 residues.

The chain combines TRBV18 with TRBJ1-6; tentative D call: TRBD1 (5 bases). Sequencing was carried out using peripheral blood. The clonotype originates from a man aged 55-75 years with acute or convalescent COVID-19. The CDR3 loop is CASSPGTDYDSPLHF. The CDR3 DNA sequence: TGTGCCAGCTCACCGGGGACGGACTACGATTCACCCCTCCACTTT.